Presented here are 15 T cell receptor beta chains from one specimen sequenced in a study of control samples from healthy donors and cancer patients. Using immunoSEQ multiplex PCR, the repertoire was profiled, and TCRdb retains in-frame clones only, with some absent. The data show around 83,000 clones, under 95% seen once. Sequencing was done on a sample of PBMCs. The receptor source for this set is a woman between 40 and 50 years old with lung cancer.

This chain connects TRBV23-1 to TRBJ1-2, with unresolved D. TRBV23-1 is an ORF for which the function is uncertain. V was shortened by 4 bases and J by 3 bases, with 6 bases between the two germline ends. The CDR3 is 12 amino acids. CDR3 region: CASSRGDYGYTF. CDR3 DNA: TGCGCCAGCAGTCGTGGGGACTATGGCTACACCTTC.

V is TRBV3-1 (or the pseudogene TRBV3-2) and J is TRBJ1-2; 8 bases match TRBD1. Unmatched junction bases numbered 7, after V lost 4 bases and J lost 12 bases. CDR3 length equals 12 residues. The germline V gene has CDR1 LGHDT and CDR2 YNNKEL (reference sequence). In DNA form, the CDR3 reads TGTGCCAGCAGCCCCGGGACAGGTTTTCACACCTTC. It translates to CASSPGTGFHTF.

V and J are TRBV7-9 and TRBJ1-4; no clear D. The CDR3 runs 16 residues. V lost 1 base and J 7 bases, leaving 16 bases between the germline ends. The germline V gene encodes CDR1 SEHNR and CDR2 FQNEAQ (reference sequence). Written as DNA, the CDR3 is TGTGCCAGCAGCTTAGGGTTGGGCCAGCTCGGTGAAAAACTGTTTTTT. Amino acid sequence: CASSLGLGQLGEKLFF.

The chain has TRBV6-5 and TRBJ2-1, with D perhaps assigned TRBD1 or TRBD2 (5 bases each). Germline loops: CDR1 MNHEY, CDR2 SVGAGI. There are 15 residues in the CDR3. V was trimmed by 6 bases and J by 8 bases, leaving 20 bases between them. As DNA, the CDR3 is TGTGCCAGCAGCACCTTTGGGGGTAGCGCCGATGAGCAGTTCTTC. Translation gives CASSTFGGSADEQFF.

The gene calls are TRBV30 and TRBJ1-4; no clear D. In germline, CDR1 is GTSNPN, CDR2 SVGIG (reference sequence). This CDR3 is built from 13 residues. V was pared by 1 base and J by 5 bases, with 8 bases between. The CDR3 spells CAWSGQSNEKLFF. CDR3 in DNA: TGTGCCTGGAGTGGGCAGTCAAATGAAAAACTGTTTTTT.

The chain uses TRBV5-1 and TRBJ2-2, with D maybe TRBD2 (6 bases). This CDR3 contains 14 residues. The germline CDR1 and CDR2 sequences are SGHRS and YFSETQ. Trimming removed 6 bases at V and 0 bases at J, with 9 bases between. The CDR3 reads CASTRGTNTGELFF. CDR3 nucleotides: TGCGCCAGCACTCGCGGGACGAACACCGGGGAGCTGTTTTTT.

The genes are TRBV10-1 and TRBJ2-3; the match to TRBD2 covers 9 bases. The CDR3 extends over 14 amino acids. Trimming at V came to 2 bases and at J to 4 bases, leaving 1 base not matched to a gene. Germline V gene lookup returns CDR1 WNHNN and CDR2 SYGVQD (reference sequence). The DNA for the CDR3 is TGCGCCAGCAGTGAGGGACTAGCGCCAGATACGCAGTATTTT. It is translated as CASSEGLAPDTQYF.

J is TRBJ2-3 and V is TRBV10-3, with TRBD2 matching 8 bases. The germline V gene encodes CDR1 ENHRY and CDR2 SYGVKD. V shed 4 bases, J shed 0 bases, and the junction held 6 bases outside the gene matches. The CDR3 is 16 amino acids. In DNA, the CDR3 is TGTGCCATCAGTGGGAGCGGGGGAACTAGCACAGATACGCAGTATTTT. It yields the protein CAISGSGGTSTDTQYF.

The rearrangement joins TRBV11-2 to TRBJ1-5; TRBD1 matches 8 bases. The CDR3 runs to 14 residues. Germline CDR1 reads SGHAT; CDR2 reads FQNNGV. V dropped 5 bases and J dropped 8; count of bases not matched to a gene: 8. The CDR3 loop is CASSPTGVLEPQHF. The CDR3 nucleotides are TGTGCCAGCAGCCCGACAGGGGTGTTGGAGCCCCAGCATTTT.

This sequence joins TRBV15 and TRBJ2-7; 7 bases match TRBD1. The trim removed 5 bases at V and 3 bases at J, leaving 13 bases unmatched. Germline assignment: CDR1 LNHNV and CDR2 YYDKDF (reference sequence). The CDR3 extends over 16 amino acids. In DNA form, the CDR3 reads TGTGCCACCAGCCCCACGGACAGGTCGGTTGTCTACGAGCAGTACTTC. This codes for CATSPTDRSVVYEQYF.

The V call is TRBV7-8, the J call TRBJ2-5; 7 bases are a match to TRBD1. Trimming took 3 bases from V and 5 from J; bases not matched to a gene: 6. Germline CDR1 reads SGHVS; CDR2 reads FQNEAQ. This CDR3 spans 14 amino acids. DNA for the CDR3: TGTGCCAGCAGCTTGGTTGAGGGGGCGGAGACCCAGTACTTC. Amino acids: CASSLVEGAETQYF.

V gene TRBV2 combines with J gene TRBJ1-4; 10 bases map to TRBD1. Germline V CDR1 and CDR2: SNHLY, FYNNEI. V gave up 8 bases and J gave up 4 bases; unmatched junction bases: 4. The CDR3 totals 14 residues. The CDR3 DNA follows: TGTGCCAGCGGAGGACAGGGGGTTAATGAAAAACTGTTTTTT. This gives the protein CASGGQGVNEKLFF.

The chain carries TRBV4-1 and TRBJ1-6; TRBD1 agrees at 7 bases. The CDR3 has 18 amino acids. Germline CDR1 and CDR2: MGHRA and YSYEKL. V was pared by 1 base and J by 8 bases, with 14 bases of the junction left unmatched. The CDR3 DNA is TGCGCCAGCAGCCAAGGAGGGAGGGGGCAACCTTTGGATTCACCCCTCCACTTT. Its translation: CASSQGGRGQPLDSPLHF.

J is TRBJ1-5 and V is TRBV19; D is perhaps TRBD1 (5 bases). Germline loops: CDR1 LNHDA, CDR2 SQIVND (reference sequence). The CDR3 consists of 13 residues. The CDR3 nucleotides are TGTGCGAATACAGGTATCGGCAATCAGCCCCAGCATTTT. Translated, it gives CANTGIGNQPQHF.

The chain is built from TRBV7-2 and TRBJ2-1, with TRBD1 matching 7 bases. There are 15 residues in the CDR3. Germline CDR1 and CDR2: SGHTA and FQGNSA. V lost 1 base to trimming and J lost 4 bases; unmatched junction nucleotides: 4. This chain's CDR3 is CASSLVQGLYNEQFF. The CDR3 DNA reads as TGTGCCAGCAGCTTAGTACAGGGGCTGTACAATGAGCAGTTCTTC. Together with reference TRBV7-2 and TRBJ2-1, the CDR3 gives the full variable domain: GAGVSQSPSNKVTEKGKDVELRCDPISGHTALYWYRQSLGQGLEFLIYFQGNSAPDKSGLPSDRFSAERTGGSVSTLTIQRTQQEDSAVYLCASSLVQGLYNEQFFGPGTRLTVL.